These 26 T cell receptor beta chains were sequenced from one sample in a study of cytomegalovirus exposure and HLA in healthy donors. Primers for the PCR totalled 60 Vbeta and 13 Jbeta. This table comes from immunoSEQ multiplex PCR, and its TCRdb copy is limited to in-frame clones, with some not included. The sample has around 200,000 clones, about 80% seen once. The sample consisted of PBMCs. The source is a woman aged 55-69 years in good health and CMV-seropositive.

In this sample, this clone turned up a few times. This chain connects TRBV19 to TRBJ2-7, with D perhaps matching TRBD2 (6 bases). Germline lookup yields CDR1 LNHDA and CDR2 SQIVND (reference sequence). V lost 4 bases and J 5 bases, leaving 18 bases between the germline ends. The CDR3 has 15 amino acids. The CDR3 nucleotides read TGTGCCAGTAGTACGGGACTTTTGGAGGGCAACGAGCAGTACTTC. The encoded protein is CASSTGLLEGNEQYF.

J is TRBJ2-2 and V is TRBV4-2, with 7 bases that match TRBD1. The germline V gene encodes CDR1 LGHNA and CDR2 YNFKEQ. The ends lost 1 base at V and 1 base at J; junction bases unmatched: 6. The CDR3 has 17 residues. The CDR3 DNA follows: TGTGCCAGCAGCCAAGGGCTTCGGACAGGGAACACCGGGGAGCTGTTTTTT. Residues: CASSQGLRTGNTGELFF.

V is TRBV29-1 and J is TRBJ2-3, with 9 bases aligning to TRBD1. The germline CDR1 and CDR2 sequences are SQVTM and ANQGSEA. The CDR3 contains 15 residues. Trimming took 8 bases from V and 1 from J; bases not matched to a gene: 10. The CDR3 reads CSSSGTGPRTDTQYF. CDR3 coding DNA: TGCAGCTCTTCCGGGACAGGGCCTCGCACAGATACGCAGTATTTT.

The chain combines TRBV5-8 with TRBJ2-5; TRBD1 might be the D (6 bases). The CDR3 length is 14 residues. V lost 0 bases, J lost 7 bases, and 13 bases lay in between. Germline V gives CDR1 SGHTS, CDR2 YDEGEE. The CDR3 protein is CASSLESGEGTQYF. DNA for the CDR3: TGTGCCAGCAGCTTGGAATCAGGGGAAGGGACCCAGTACTTC.

The CDR3 region is CASSDQGAANEKLFF. For the CDR3, the DNA is TGTGCCAGCAGCGATCAGGGGGCAGCTAATGAAAAACTGTTTTTT. V gene TRBV2 combines with J gene TRBJ1-4; 8 positions agree with TRBD1. The CDR3 consists of 15 residues. Trimming cost V 6 bases and J 3 bases; bases outside gene matches: 6. Germline lookup yields CDR1 SNHLY and CDR2 FYNNEI.

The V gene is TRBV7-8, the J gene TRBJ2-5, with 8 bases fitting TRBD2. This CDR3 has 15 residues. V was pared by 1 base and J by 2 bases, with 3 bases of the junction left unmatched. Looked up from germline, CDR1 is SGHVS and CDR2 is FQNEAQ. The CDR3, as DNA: TGTGCCAGCAGCTTAGGTAGCGGGGTACAAGAGACCCAGTACTTC. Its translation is CASSLGSGVQETQYF. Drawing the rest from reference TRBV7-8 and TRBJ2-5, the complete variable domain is GAGVSQSPRYKVAKRGQDVALRCDPISGHVSLFWYQQALGQGPEFLTYFQNEAQLDKSGLPSDRFFAERPEGSVSTLKIQRTQQEDSAVYLCASSLGSGVQETQYFGPGTRLLVL.

The CDR3 reads CASSVATGMNEKLFF. CDR3 in DNA: TGTGCCAGCAGCGTCGCGACAGGGATGAATGAAAAACTGTTTTTT. The V gene is TRBV9, the J gene TRBJ1-4; 7 nucleotides align to TRBD1. V shed 2 bases and J 5 bases; nucleotides not matched to a gene: 6. Germline loops: CDR1 SGDLS, CDR2 YYNGEE. This CDR3 is 15 amino acids long. The whole variable domain, remainder taken from reference TRBV9 and TRBJ1-4, is DSGVTQTPKHLITATGQRVTLRCSPRSGDLSVYWYQQSLDQGLQFLIQYYNGEERAKGNILERFSAQQFPDLHSELNLSSLELGDSALYFCASSVATGMNEKLFFGSGTQLSVL.

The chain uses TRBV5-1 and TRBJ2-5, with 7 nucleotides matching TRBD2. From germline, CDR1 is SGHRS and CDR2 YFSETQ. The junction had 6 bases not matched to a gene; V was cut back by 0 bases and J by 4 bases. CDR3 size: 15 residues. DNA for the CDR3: TGCGCCAGCAGCTTGGGGGGGGGATTGAGAGAGACCCAGTACTTC. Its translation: CASSLGGGLRETQYF.

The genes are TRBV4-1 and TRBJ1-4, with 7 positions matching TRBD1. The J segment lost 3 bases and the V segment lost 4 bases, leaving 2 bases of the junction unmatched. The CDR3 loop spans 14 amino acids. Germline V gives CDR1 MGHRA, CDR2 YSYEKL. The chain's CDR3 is CASSPGQSNEKLFF. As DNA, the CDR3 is TGCGCCAGCAGCCCGGGACAGTCTAATGAAAAACTGTTTTTT.

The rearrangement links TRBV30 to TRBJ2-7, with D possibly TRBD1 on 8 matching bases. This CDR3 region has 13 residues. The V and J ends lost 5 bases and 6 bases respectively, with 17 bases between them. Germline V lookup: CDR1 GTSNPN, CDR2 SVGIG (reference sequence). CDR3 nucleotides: TGTGCCTGGGCGACACAGGGGGGGTCCGAGCAGTACTTC. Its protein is CAWATQGGSEQYF.

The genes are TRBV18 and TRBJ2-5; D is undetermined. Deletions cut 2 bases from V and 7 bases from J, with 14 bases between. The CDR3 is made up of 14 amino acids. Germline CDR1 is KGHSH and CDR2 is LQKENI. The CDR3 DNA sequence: TGTGCCAGCTCACCAACGGAGCGCTCTAGGACCCAGTACTTC. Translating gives CASSPTERSRTQYF.

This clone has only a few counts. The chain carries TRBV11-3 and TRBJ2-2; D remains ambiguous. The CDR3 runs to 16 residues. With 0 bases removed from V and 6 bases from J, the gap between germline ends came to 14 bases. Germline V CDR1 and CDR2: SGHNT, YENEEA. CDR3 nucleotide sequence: TGTGCCAGCAGCTTAGATATGGCCTTTTCGTCCGGGGAGCTGTTTTTT. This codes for CASSLDMAFSSGELFF.

The CDR3 region is CASSSAGTGSYEQYF. CDR3 DNA sequence: TGTGCCAGCAGCTCAGCCGGGACAGGCTCCTACGAGCAGTACTTC. V is TRBV7-9 and J is TRBJ2-7, with TRBD1 identical over 8 bases. The trim removed 4 bases at V and 0 bases at J, leaving 5 bases unmatched. The CDR3 totals 15 residues. CDR1 and CDR2 (germline): SEHNR, FQNEAQ (reference sequence).

The CDR3 reads CASSIFGRGQFGYTF. The CDR3, as DNA: TGTGCCAGTAGTATCTTTGGCAGGGGGCAGTTTGGCTACACCTTC. The genes are TRBV19 and TRBJ1-2, with TRBD1 matching 8 bases. The V gene end was trimmed by 3 bases and the J gene end by 7 bases; junction bases not matched to a gene: 10. The germline V gene has CDR1 LNHDA and CDR2 SQIVND (reference sequence). The CDR3 runs to 15 residues.

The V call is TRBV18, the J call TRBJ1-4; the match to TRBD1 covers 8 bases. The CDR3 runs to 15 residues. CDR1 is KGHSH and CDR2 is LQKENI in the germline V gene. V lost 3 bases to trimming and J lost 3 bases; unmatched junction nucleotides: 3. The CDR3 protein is CASSPETGANEKLFF. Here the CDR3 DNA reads TGTGCCAGCTCACCCGAGACAGGGGCTAATGAAAAACTGTTTTTT. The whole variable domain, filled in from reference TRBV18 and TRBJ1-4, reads NAGVMQNPRHLVRRRGQEARLRCSPMKGHSHVYWYRQLPEEGLKFMVYLQKENIIDESGMPKERFSAEFPKEGPSILRIQQVVRGDSAAYFCASSPETGANEKLFFGSGTQLSVL.

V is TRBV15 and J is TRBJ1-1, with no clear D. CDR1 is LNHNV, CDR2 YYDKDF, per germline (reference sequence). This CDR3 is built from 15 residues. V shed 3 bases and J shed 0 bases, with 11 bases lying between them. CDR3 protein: CATSSPDIMNTEAFF. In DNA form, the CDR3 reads TGTGCCACCAGCAGCCCAGATATCATGAACACTGAAGCTTTCTTT.

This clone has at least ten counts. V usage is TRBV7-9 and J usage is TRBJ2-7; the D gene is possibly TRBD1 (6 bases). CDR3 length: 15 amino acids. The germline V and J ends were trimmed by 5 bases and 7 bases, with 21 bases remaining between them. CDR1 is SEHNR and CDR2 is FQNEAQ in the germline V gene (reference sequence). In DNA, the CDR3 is TGTGCCAGCAGCCCCACAGGGAGTCCTGGGGGTGAGCAGTACTTC. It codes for CASSPTGSPGGEQYF.

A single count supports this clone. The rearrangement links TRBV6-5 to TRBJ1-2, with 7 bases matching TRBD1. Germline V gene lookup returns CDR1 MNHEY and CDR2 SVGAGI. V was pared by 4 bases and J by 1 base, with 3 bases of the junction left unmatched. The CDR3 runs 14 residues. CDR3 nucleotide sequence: TGTGCCAGCAGTTTTGACAGGGATAACTATGGCTACACCTTC. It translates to CASSFDRDNYGYTF.

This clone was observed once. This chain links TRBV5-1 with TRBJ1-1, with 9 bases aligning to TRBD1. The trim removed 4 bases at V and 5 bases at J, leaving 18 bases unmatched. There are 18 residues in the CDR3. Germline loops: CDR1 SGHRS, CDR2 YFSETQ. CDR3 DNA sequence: TGCGCCAGCAGCACCGAAGGTGGGACAGGGACACGAAGAACTGAAGCTTTCTTT. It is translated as CASSTEGGTGTRRTEAFF.

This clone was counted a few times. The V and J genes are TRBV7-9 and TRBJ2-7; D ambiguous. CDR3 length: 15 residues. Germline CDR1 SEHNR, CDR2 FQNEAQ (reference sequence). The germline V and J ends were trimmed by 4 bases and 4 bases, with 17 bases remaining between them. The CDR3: CASSSTEIVVYEQYF. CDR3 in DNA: TGTGCCAGCAGCTCGACGGAGATAGTAGTTTACGAGCAGTACTTC.

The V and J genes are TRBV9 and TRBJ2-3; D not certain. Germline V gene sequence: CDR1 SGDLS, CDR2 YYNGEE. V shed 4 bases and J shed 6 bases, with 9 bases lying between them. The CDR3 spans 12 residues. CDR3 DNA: TGTGCCAGCAGCCCCTTTCGGGATACGCAGTATTTT. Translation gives CASSPFRDTQYF.

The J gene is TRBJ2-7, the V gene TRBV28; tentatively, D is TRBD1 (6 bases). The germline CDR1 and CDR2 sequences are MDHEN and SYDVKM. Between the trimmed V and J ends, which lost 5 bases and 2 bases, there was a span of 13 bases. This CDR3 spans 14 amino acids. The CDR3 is CASSRYRVPYEQYF. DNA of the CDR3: TGTGCCAGCAGTCGATACAGGGTTCCCTACGAGCAGTACTTC. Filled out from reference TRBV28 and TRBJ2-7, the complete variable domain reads DVKVTQSSRYLVKRTGEKVFLECVQDMDHENMFWYRQDPGLGLRLIYFSYDVKMKEKGDIPEGYSVSREKKERFSLILESASTNQTSMYLCASSRYRVPYEQYFGPGTRLTVT.

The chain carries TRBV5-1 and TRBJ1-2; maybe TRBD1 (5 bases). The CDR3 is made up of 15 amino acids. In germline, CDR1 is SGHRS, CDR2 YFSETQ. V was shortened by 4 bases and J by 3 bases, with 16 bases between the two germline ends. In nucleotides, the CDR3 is TGCGCCAGCAGCCCCGGGACTCCTACCCACTATGGCTACACCTTC. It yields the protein CASSPGTPTHYGYTF.

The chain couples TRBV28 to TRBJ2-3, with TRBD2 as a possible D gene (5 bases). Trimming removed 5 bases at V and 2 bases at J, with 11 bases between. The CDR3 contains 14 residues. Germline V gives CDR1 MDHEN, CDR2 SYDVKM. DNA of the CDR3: TGTGCCAGCAGTCCCCCGGGGATCACAGATACGCAGTATTTT. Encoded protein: CASSPPGITDTQYF.

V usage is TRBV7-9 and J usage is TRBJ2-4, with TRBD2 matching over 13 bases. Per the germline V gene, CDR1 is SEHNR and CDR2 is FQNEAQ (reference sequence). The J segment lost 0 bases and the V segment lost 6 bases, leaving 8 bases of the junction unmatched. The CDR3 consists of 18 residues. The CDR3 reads CASSPWTSGSLAKNIQYF. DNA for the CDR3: TGTGCCAGCAGTCCATGGACTAGCGGGAGTCTAGCCAAAAACATTCAGTACTTC.

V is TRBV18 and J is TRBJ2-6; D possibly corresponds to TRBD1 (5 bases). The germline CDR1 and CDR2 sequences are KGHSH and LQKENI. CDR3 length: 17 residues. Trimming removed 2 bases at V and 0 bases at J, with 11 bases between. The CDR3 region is CASSPLTQDSGANVLTF. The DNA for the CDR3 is TGTGCCAGCTCACCATTAACACAGGACTCTGGGGCCAACGTCCTGACTTTC.